This T cell receptor beta chain derives from a study of CD8+ T cells in alopecia areata. Whole-study context: For 6 to 18 months, tofacitinib was taken, and 6 months off drug followed.

Sequencing templates came from extracted RNA that was reverse transcribed into cDNA. The data were produced by immunoSEQ multiplex PCR, yet TCRdb's version contains in-frame clones alone and is incomplete. This table holds roughly 170,000 clones, under 60% found once. Regarding the study as a whole: Many of the expanded lesional clones endured in scalp and blood while on tofacitinib.

Treatment described: oral pan-JAK inhibitor, 5-10 mg twice daily. Worth noting for this clone: Its cognate antigen is unknown.

V lost 8 bases, J lost 4 bases, and 18 bases stayed unmatched. The germline V gene has CDR1 ENHRY and CDR2 SYGVKD. The CDR3 totals 17 residues. The receptor was derived from a human donor with alopecia areata. The rearrangement links TRBV10-3 to TRBJ2-7; 9 bases are a match to TRBD2. The sample was CD8+ T cells sorted from blood, taken at week 24, from a patient treated with tofacitinib. CDR3 protein: CAIGGRSGGFGGYEQYF. The CDR3 coding sequence is TGTGCCATCGGTGGCCGCAGCGGGGGGTTTGGGGGATACGAGCAGTACTTC.